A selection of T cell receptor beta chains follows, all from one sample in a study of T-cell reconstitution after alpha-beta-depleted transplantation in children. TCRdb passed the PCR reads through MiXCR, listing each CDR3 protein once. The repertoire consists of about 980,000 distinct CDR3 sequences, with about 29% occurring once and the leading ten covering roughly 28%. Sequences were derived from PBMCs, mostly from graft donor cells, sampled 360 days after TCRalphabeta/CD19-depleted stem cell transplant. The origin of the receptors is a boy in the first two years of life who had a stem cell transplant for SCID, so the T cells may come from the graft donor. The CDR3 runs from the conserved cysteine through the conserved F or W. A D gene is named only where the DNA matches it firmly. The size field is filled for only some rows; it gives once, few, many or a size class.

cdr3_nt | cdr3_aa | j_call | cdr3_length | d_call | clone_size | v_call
TGCAGCGTTGCCTGGACAGGGGTTGCCTACGAGCAGTACTTC | CSVAWTGVAYEQYF | TRBJ2-7 | 14 | TRBD1 | few | TRBV29-1
TGTGCCAGCAGCCTCCGGGGCGGGGTAAACACCGGGGAGCTGTTTTTT | CASSLRGGVNTGELFF | TRBJ2-2 | 16 | - | - | TRBV7-2
TGTGCCAGCAGCCAGAAAGGGACAGGGTCGACCTACGAGCAGTACTTC | CASSQKGTGSTYEQYF | TRBJ2-7 | 16 | TRBD1 | few | TRBV5-6
TGTGCCAGCAGCCAGCAGGGGGTTTCTTCCTACGAGCAGTACTTC | CASSQQGVSSYEQYF | TRBJ2-7 | 15 | TRBD1 | - | TRBV4-2
TGCGCCAGCAGCCAATCGGTTTTGGGGGGGTACGAGCAGTACTTC | CASSQSVLGGYEQYF | TRBJ2-7 | 15 | TRBD2 | - | TRBV4-3
TGCAGCGTGGGGGACAGGGGTTTCGCTGAAGCTTTCTTT | CSVGDRGFAEAFF | TRBJ1-1 | 13 | TRBD1 | many | TRBV29-1
TGCAGCGCCCTAGGTATACAAGGAGGGCCCTACGAGCAGTACTTC | CSALGIQGGPYEQYF | TRBJ2-7 | 15 | - | - | TRBV29-1
TGTGCCAGCAGCTACCCAGGGGTTACCGGGGAGCTGTTTTTT | CASSYPGVTGELFF | TRBJ2-2 | 14 | - | few | TRBV5-6
TGCAGTGCTCAACTAGCTCTTGTGCCCTACAATGAGCAGTTCTTC | CSAQLALVPYNEQFF | TRBJ2-1 | 15 | - | few | TRBV20-1
TGCAGTGCTAGAGTTGAGGGACCCAATGTCTACGAGCAGTACTTC | CSARVEGPNVYEQYF | TRBJ2-7 | 15 | - | - | TRBV20-1
TGTGCCAGCAGCTTGGGCCGGCCACAAGATGGCTACACCTTC | CASSLGRPQDGYTF | TRBJ1-2 | 14 | - | - | TRBV7-6
TGTGCCAGCAGTTACGCCGGACTTTCTGGAAACACCATATATTTT | CASSYAGLSGNTIYF | TRBJ1-3 | 15 | - | - | TRBV6-5
TGTGCCACCTCCCGAAGGGGGCGAGACCAAGAGACCCAGTACTTC | CATSRRGRDQETQYF | TRBJ2-5 | 15 | TRBD1 | - | TRBV2
TGTGCCAGCAGCGCCGGCCCAGGCTTCGGAGATACGCAGTATTTT | CASSAGPGFGDTQYF | TRBJ2-3 | 15 | - | - | TRBV9
TGTGCCAGCAGCTCTCATCCCCTGGGACACACCGCTGAGCAGTTCTTC | CASSSHPLGHTAEQFF | TRBJ2-1 | 16 | - | - | TRBV9
TGTGCCAGCAGCCCCTATCGGACAGGGATGAACACTGAAGCTTTCTTT | CASSPYRTGMNTEAFF | TRBJ1-1 | 16 | TRBD1 | - | TRBV7-8
TGCGCCAGCAGCCAAGACCCCTTTCGACTAAGGGACACTGAAGCTTTCTTT | CASSQDPFRLRDTEAFF | TRBJ1-1 | 17 | - | - | TRBV4-1
TGTGCCAGCAGAGGGGGGGATCAGCATTTT | CASRGGDQHF | TRBJ1-5 | 10 | - | - | TRBV28
TGTGCCTGGAGCGTCAGAGGGAAGAGCACAGATACGCAGTATTTT | CAWSVRGKSTDTQYF | TRBJ2-3 | 15 | - | - | TRBV30
TGTGCCAGCAGGGATCAGGGCTCACATCAGCCCCAGCATTTT | CASRDQGSHQPQHF | TRBJ1-5 | 14 | - | once | TRBV2
TGTGCCAGCCGGGACAGGTCCTACGAGCAGTACTTC | CASRDRSYEQYF | TRBJ2-7 | 12 | TRBD1 | - | TRBV6-6
TGCAGCGTTGTTCCGCGGATGAACACTGAAGCTTTCTTT | CSVVPRMNTEAFF | TRBJ1-1 | 13 | - | few | TRBV29-1
TGTGCCAGCAGCTTGTTACCTTACGAGCAGTTCTTC | CASSLLPYEQFF | TRBJ2-1 | 12 | - | few | TRBV7-6
TGTGCCAGCAGTTGGGGGCTAGCGGGGGGCGGACCCTACAATGAGCAGTTCTTC | CASSWGLAGGGPYNEQFF | TRBJ2-1 | 18 | TRBD2 | few | TRBV6-2/TRBV6-3
TGCAGTGCTAGGGTAGCGGGGGGGTACCAAGAGACCCAGTACTTC | CSARVAGGYQETQYF | TRBJ2-5 | 15 | TRBD2 | - | TRBV20-1
TGCGCCAGCAGCTTGGCGACTAGCGGGGGGAGCTCCTACGAGCAGTACTTC | CASSLATSGGSSYEQYF | TRBJ2-7 | 17 | TRBD2 | few | TRBV5-1
TGTGCCAGCAGCGTAGGTCCCCGGCCCTTTCACACCGGGGAGCTGTTTTTT | CASSVGPRPFHTGELFF | TRBJ2-2 | 17 | - | - | TRBV9
TGTGCCACCAGCATTAACAGGGGGCACTACGAGCAGTACTTC | CATSINRGHYEQYF | TRBJ2-7 | 14 | TRBD1 | - | TRBV15
TGTGCCAGCAGTGAAGAGGAGGGACCCCCTACCTACGAGCAGTACTTC | CASSEEEGPPTYEQYF | TRBJ2-7 | 16 | - | few | TRBV6-1
TGTGCCAGCAGCGCGGGACTAGCGGGGGGGAAAGAGACCCAGTACTTC | CASSAGLAGGKETQYF | TRBJ2-5 | 16 | TRBD2 | - | TRBV2
TGCGCCAGCAGACCGGTAGACAGGGCCGGGGCCAACGTCCTGACTTTC | CASRPVDRAGANVLTF | TRBJ2-6 | 16 | TRBD1 | - | TRBV5-1
TGTGCCAGCAGCCGCGGGGGGCTCAGCTCCTACGAGCAGTACTTC | CASSRGGLSSYEQYF | TRBJ2-7 | 15 | TRBD2 | - | TRBV12-3/TRBV12-4
TGTGCCAGCACCCTGACGGAATATGGCTACACCTTC | CASTLTEYGYTF | TRBJ1-2 | 12 | - | few | TRBV7-9
TGTGCCAGCAGCCTACGGACAGGGGGGTTTTCAGATACGCAGTATTTT | CASSLRTGGFSDTQYF | TRBJ2-3 | 16 | TRBD1 | - | TRBV3-1
TGTGCCAGCAGCGTCGGGACCGTGACTATGAACACTGAAGCTTTCTTT | CASSVGTVTMNTEAFF | TRBJ1-1 | 16 | - | - | TRBV7-2
TGTGCCAGCAGCCCTCCTAATTTGTGGGGGGAGAACAATGAGCAGTTCTTC | CASSPPNLWGENNEQFF | TRBJ2-1 | 17 | - | - | TRBV5-6
TGCAGGGCTGCACATTCTTCCGGGACAGTCAAATGGGGCAATCAGCCCCAGCATTTT | CRAAHSSGTVKWGNQPQHF | TRBJ1-5 | 19 | TRBD1 | - | TRBV20-1
TGTGCCAGCAGCTTAATCCCGGACAGCCCCTACGAGCAGTACTTC | CASSLIPDSPYEQYF | TRBJ2-7 | 15 | - | - | TRBV7-6
TGTGCCATCAGTGGTACAGGGGGCTCCTACAATGAGCAGTTCTTC | CAISGTGGSYNEQFF | TRBJ2-1 | 15 | TRBD1 | - | TRBV10-3
TGCGCCAGCAGCTTGGGTCCGGGCGGAAACACCGGGGAGCTGTTTTTT | CASSLGPGGNTGELFF | TRBJ2-2 | 16 | - | - | TRBV5-1
TGCGCCAGCAGGACGACAGGGGGTAAAAATCAGCCCCAGCATTTT | CASRTTGGKNQPQHF | TRBJ1-5 | 15 | TRBD1 | few | TRBV10-1
TGTGCCAGCAGTGAAAATGGTGATTCACCCCTCCACTTT | CASSENGDSPLHF | TRBJ1-6 | 13 | - | many | TRBV6-1
TGCGCCAGCAGCCAAGGGGTAGGGCTCGCCACTGAAGCTTTCTTT | CASSQGVGLATEAFF | TRBJ1-1 | 15 | - | - | TRBV4-3
TGTGCCAGCAGCCAAGAGCAAAGGACGCGTTACAATGAGCAGTTCTTC | CASSQEQRTRYNEQFF | TRBJ2-1 | 16 | - | - | TRBV4-2
TGTGCCAGCAGCCCTACTGTATCGGATACGCAGTATTTT | CASSPTVSDTQYF | TRBJ2-3 | 13 | - | - | TRBV7-2
TGTGCCAGCAGTTTAGCGGTCGGGGTGCGCTTCTTC | CASSLAVGVRFF | TRBJ2-1 | 12 | - | - | TRBV12-3/TRBV12-4
TGTGCCACCAGCTCTGTCCCGGGGGCTTGGGAGACCCAGTACTTC | CATSSVPGAWETQYF | TRBJ2-5 | 15 | - | - | TRBV15
TGTGCCAGCAGCCAAGAACATCCCGGGGAGCTGTTTTTT | CASSQEHPGELFF | TRBJ2-2 | 13 | - | few | TRBV3-1
TGTGCCAGCAGACCTGGGACAGGGTTTGAAAATGAGCAGTTCTTC | CASRPGTGFENEQFF | TRBJ2-1 | 15 | TRBD1 | few | TRBV5-6
TGTGCCAGCAGTAGAGCAGGGGGCTATTACAATGAGCAGTTCTTC | CASSRAGGYYNEQFF | TRBJ2-1 | 15 | TRBD1 | - | TRBV27
TGCAGTGCTAGAGATCAAGACAGGGGTAACTATGGCTACACCTTC | CSARDQDRGNYGYTF | TRBJ1-2 | 15 | TRBD1 | many | TRBV20-1
TGTGCCAGCAGAAAAGGGCAGTCCTTCGAAAAACTGTTTTTT | CASRKGQSFEKLFF | TRBJ1-4 | 14 | - | - | TRBV12-3/TRBV12-4